These 9 T cell receptor beta chains were all obtained from the same sample, sequenced in a study of blood T cells in healthy people across ages (dated by TCRdb to about 2015). The library was built by means of 5' RACE. The sample was run on an Illumina HiSeq 2500. A second PCR of roughly 6 to 11 cycles was run with a J-beta primer mix and a sample-barcoded 5' primer. TCRdb reran the public reads through fastp at Q25 and MiXCR, keeping productive beta chains. Each CDR3 protein appears once, grouped with its most common genes and DNA. The sample contains about 1,400,000 distinct CDR3 sequences, roughly 64% of them found a single time. The ten largest clones take up over 6.5% of the sample. The sample was blood. The source of these receptors is a young man in good health.

The CDR3 sequence is CSARISETGRFDEQYF. The CDR3 DNA sequence: TGCAGTGCTAGAATCTCAGAGACAGGGAGATTCGACGAGCAGTACTTC. This sequence joins TRBV20-1 and TRBJ2-4, with 7 bases identical to TRBD1. Near its end, the DNA agrees better with TRBJ2-7, so the J call may be wrong. From germline, CDR1 is DFQATT and CDR2 SNEGSKA (reference sequence). This CDR3 comprises 16 residues.

The chain links TRBV21-1 to TRBJ1-5; the table's TRBD1 call for D was not verified on the DNA. TRBV21-1 constitutes a pseudogene. The CDR3 is 19 residues long. Here the CDR3 reads CASSKEVRRRTRHNQPQHF. The CDR3 bases are TGTGCCAGCAGCAAAGAGGTTAGGCGACGGACAAGACACAATCAGCCCCAGCATTTT.

This chain uses TRBV6-2 or TRBV6-3 with TRBJ2-1, with 11 bases aligning to TRBD2. CDR1 and CDR2 from the germline V gene are MNHEY and SVGEGT. Unmatched junction bases numbered 11, after V lost 8 bases and J lost 8 bases. This CDR3 region has 15 residues. The chain's CDR3 is CASALTSGSGDEQFF. In DNA form, the CDR3 reads TGTGCCAGCGCCCTTACTAGCGGGAGTGGCGATGAGCAGTTCTTC.

J is TRBJ2-1 and V is TRBV6-1; maybe TRBD2 (7 bases). Trimming took off 1 base at V and 4 bases at J, with 11 bases between the two ends. The CDR3 spans 15 residues. Per the germline V gene, CDR1 is MNHNS and CDR2 is SASEGT. Written as DNA, the CDR3 is TGTGCCAGCAGTGAAGACGGGGGGCAATACAATGAGCAGTTCTTC. Amino acids: CASSEDGGQYNEQFF.

The gene calls are TRBV9 and TRBJ2-5, with 15 nucleotides matching TRBD2. Germline V gene sequence: CDR1 SGDLS, CDR2 YYNGEE. V was clipped by 4 bases and J by 5 bases; unmatched bases: 6. CDR3 length: 16 residues. The CDR3 region has the DNA TGTGCCAGCAGCATGGGACTAGCGGGGGGTTGGGAGACCCAGTACTTC. It codes for CASSMGLAGGWETQYF.

The genes are TRBV6-5 and TRBJ2-1, with no clear D. The CDR3 has 15 amino acids. Trimming shortened V by 7 bases and J by 0 bases, and 13 bases separated the two germline ends. From germline, CDR1 is MNHEY and CDR2 SVGAGI. The CDR3 coding sequence is TGTGCCAGCAATTCTCGTCAGAGCTCCTACAATGAGCAGTTCTTC. Its protein is CASNSRQSSYNEQFF.

The chain recombines TRBV4-2 with TRBJ2-3, with TRBD2 matching over 8 bases. This CDR3 spans 18 amino acids. V dropped 0 bases and J dropped 2; count of bases not matched to a gene: 10. From germline, CDR1 is LGHNA and CDR2 YNFKEQ. CDR3 sequence reads: CASSQEREGLGLTDTQYF. CDR3 nucleotides: TGTGCCAGCAGCCAAGAACGTGAGGGACTAGGTCTCACAGATACGCAGTATTTT.

The genes are TRBV6-1 and TRBJ1-2; TRBD1 might be the D (5 bases). The V end lost 1 base, the J end lost 8 bases, and 14 bases lay between the germline ends. This CDR3 has 14 amino acids. Germline V gene data show CDR1 as MNHNS and CDR2 as SASEGT. The CDR3: CASSEVWGAGGYTF. DNA for the CDR3: TGTGCCAGCAGTGAAGTGTGGGGCGCAGGGGGCTACACCTTC.

This chain connects TRBV10-3 to TRBJ2-6; no firm D call. Trimming took off 0 bases at V and 2 bases at J, with 14 bases between the two ends. CDR1 is ENHRY and CDR2 is SYGVKD in the germline V gene. This CDR3 comprises 18 residues. The CDR3 DNA is TGTGCCATCAGTGAGTCTGAGACCGAAGATCCTGGGGCCAACGTCCTGACTTTC. This codes for CAISESETEDPGANVLTF.